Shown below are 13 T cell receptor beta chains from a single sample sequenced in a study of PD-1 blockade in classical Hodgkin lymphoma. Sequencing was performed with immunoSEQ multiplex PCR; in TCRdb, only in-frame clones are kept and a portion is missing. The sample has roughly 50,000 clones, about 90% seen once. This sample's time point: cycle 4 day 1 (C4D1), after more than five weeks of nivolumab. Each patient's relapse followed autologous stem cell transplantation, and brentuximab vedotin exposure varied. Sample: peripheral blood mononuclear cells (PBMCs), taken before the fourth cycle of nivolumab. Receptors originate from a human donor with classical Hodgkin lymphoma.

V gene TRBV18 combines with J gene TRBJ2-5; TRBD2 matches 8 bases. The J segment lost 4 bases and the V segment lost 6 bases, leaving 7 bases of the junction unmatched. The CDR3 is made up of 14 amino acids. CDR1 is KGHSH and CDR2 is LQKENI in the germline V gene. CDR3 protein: CASSLPGGSETQYF. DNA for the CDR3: TGTGCCAGCTCCCTCCCGGGGGGGTCAGAGACCCAGTACTTC.

The CDR3 DNA reads as TGCGCCAGCAGTGATCTGGCGGGAGGCACCGGGGAGCTGTTTTTT. Amino acid sequence: CASSDLAGGTGELFF. V usage is TRBV10-2 and J usage is TRBJ2-2, with 8 bases aligning to TRBD2. V lost 3 bases to trimming and J lost 4 bases; unmatched junction nucleotides: 4. This CDR3 comprises 15 residues. Germline lookup yields CDR1 WSHSY and CDR2 SAAADI.

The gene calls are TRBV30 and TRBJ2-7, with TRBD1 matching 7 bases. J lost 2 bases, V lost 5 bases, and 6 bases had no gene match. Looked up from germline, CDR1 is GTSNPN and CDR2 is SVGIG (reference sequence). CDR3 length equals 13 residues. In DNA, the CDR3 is TGTGCCTGGCGAGGACAGGCCACCTACGAGCAGTACTTC. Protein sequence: CAWRGQATYEQYF.

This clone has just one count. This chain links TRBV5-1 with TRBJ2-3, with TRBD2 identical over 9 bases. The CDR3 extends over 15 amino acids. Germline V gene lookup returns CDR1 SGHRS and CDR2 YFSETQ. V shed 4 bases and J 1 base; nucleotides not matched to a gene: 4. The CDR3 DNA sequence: TGCGCCAGCAGCGGGCGACTAGCGGGCACAGATACGCAGTATTTT. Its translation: CASSGRLAGTDTQYF.

The CDR3 loop reads CASSPTGESPNQPQHF. The CDR3 coding sequence is TGTGCCAGCAGTCCCACGGGGGAGTCCCCCAATCAGCCCCAGCATTTT. This sequence joins TRBV28 and TRBJ1-5; D possibly corresponds to TRBD1 (5 bases). Germline loops: CDR1 MDHEN, CDR2 SYDVKM. Trimming removed 5 bases from V and 3 bases from J, with 17 bases in between. The CDR3 contains 16 residues.

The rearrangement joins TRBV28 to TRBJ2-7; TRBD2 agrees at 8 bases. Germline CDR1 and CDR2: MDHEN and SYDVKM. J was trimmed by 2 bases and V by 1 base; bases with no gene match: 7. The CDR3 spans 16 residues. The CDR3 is CASSLSEREPAYEQYF. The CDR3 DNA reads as TGTGCCAGCAGTTTATCCGAGCGGGAGCCGGCCTACGAGCAGTACTTC. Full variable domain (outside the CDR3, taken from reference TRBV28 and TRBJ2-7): DVKVTQSSRYLVKRTGEKVFLECVQDMDHENMFWYRQDPGLGLRLIYFSYDVKMKEKGDIPEGYSVSREKKERFSLILESASTNQTSMYLCASSLSEREPAYEQYFGPGTRLTVT.

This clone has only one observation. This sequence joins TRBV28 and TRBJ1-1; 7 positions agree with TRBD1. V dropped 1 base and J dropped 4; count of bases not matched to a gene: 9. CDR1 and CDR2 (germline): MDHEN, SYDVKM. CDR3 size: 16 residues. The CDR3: CASSLLLSNRGTEAFF. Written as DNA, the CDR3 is TGTGCCAGCAGTTTATTGCTCTCGAACAGGGGCACTGAAGCTTTCTTT.

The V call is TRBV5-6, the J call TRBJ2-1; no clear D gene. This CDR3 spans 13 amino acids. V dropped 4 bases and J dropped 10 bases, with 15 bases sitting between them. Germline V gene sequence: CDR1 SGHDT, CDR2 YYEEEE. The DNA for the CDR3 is TGTGCCAGCAGCCCCCCCGATAGCCCAGAGCAGTTCTTC. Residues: CASSPPDSPEQFF.

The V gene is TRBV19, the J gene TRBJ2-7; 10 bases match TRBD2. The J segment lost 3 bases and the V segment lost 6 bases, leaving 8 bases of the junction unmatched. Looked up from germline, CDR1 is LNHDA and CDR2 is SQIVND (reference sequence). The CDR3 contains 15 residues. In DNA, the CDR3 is TGTGCCAGTAGACCCGGGATAGCGGGGGGCTACGAGCAGTACTTC. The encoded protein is CASRPGIAGGYEQYF.

CDR3 coding DNA: TGTGCCAGCAGCGTAGCCGGAGGCCAAGAGACCCAGTACTTC. Its protein product is CASSVAGGQETQYF. The chain employs TRBV9 and TRBJ2-5; D may be TRBD2 (5 bases). Germline V gene sequence: CDR1 SGDLS, CDR2 YYNGEE. CDR3 length: 14 amino acids. Trimming removed 0 bases from V and 1 base from J, with 7 bases in between.

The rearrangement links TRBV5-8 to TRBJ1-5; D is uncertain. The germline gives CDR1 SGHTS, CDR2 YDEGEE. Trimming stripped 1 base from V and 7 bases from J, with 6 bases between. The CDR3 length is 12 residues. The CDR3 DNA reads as TGTGCCAGCAGCTTGTTTGACCAGCCCCAGCATTTT. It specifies CASSLFDQPQHF.

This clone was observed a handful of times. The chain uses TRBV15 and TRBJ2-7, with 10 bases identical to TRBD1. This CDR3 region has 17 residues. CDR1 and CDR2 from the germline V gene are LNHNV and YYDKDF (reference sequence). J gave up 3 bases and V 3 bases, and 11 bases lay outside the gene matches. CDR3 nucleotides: TGTGCCACCAGCAGTGCGGGACAGGGGAATATCGACTACGAGCAGTACTTC. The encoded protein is CATSSAGQGNIDYEQYF.

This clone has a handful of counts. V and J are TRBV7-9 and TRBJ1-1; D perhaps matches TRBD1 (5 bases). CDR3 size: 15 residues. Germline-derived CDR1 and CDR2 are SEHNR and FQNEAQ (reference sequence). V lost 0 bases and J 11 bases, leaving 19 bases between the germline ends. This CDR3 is CASSLAGTSGSGAFF. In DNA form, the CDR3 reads TGTGCCAGCAGCTTAGCTGGGACGTCCGGATCTGGGGCTTTCTTT.